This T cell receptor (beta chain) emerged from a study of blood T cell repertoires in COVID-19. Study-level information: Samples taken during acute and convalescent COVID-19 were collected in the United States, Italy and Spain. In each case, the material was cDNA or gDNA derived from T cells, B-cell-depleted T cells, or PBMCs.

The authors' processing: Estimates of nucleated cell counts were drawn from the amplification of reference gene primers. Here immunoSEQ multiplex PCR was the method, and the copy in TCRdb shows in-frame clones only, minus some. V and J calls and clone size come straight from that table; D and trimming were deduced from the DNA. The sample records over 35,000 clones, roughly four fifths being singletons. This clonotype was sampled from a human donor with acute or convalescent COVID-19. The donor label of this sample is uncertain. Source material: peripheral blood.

CDR3 sequence: CASSYTWTGATDTQYF. In DNA, the CDR3 is TGTGCCAGCAGTTATACTTGGACAGGAGCCACAGATACGCAGTATTTT. The genes are TRBV6-5 and TRBJ2-3; 7 bases are a match to TRBD1. The germline V gene has CDR1 MNHEY and CDR2 SVGAGI. V lost 3 bases to trimming and J lost 2 bases; unmatched junction nucleotides: 8. This CDR3 region has 16 residues.